This T cell receptor (beta chain) was documented in a study of Graves' ophthalmopathy and Graves' hyperthyroidism. Study-wide results and caveats: Predictions made by the model for ophthalmopathy progression reached 70.59% sensitivity and about 72% specificity. Discrimination between ophthalmopathy and stable hyperthyroidism by a 13-signature model showed about 85% sensitivity and almost 83% specificity. Blood shared most expanded thyroid clonotypes above 0.001 frequency.

Using RNA transcripts, the TCR beta CDR3 regions were amplified. HTBI primers were used in a first-round RT-PCR, which preceded a second-round multiplex PCR. Each CDR3 protein gets one entry after TCRdb re-called the multiplex PCR reads with MiXCR. The sample carries about 660,000 distinct CDR3 sequences, under 50% recorded once. Lactation, pregnancy, uncontrolled infections and other autoimmune diseases were all grounds for excluding patients. The CDR3 is 18 amino acids. The germline gives CDR1 SEHNR, CDR2 FQNEAQ (reference sequence). About this clonotype itself: Antigen unknown. One end of the junction is discordant with germline, which a read error may explain.

The V gene is TRBV7-9, the J gene TRBJ1-2; 11 nucleotides align to TRBD1. The sequence was collected from an adult man with Graves' ophthalmopathy. Material for sequencing was peripheral blood. The DNA of the CDR3 is TGCGCCAGCAGCCGCAACCTTCTCCGGGACAGGGGGACGGATGGCTACACCTTC. It yields the protein CASSRNLLRDRGTDGYTF.